This passage covers 11 T cell receptor beta chains from one sample sequenced in a study of human T cells and chemical hapten exposure. This sample's time point: patch test 1, 2 weeks after DPC sensitization. The treatment: therapeutic diphenylcyclopropenone sensitization with weekly scalp DPC. TCRdb reprocessed the RACE reads with MiXCR, giving one entry per CDR3 protein. The table shows approximately 350,000 distinct CDR3 sequences, with roughly 6.9% occurring only once. This material consisted of whole blood, taken in connection with sensitization to the hapten diphenylcyclopropenone (DPC). The receptors were sampled from a woman between 18 and 29 years old with alopecia areata. Some clones in this sample may be carry-over from other donors' samples.

The V call is TRBV7-2, the J call TRBJ2-7; D unclear. The germline CDR1 and CDR2 sequences are SGHTA and FQGNSA. CDR3 length: 14 amino acids. V was trimmed by 3 bases and J by 3 bases, leaving 12 bases between them. CDR3 DNA sequence: TGTGCCAGCAGCTTCTCGGCGCCTTTCTACGAGCAGTACTTC. It yields the protein CASSFSAPFYEQYF. Full variable domain (remainder filled in from reference TRBV7-2 and TRBJ2-7): GAGVSQSPSNKVTEKGKDVELRCDPISGHTALYWYRQSLGQGLEFLIYFQGNSAPDKSGLPSDRFSAERTGGSVSTLTIQRTQQEDSAVYLCASSFSAPFYEQYFGPGTRLTVT.

This clonotype has a count of ten or more. The CDR3 here is CASSPHRDGYEQFF. In nucleotides, the CDR3 is TGTGCCAGCAGCCCTCACAGAGATGGGTATGAGCAGTTCTTC. The chain employs TRBV13 and TRBJ2-1; D is uncertain. The CDR3 sequence is 14 residues long. The germline V gene encodes CDR1 PRHDT and CDR2 FYEKMQ (reference sequence). V was cut by 5 bases and J by 8 bases, with 16 bases left in between.

This clonotype came up a few times. The genes are TRBV20-1 and TRBJ1-6; maybe TRBD1 (5 bases). The V gene lost 3 bases and the J gene lost 6 bases, with 18 bases spanning the gap. The CDR3 totals 16 residues. From germline, CDR1 is DFQATT and CDR2 SNEGSKA (reference sequence). Here the CDR3 DNA reads TGCAGTGCTAGCCTACGGGGCAGGGACGCTAATTCACCCCTCCACTTT. Translation gives CSASLRGRDANSPLHF.

There are many counts of this clonotype. The rearrangement joins TRBV5-6 to TRBJ2-4, with D unresolved. Germline CDR1 is SGHDT and CDR2 is YYEEEE. The V gene lost 6 bases and the J gene lost 4 bases, with 11 bases spanning the gap. This CDR3 contains 13 residues. DNA of the CDR3: TGTGCCAGCACCCCGACCCAAAAAAACATTCAGTACTTC. Translation gives CASTPTQKNIQYF.

This clonotype occurred a few times. The V and J genes are TRBV20-1 and TRBJ1-1, with D possibly matching TRBD1 (5 bases). CDR3 length equals 13 residues. Germline loops: CDR1 DFQATT, CDR2 SNEGSKA (reference sequence). CDR3 region: CRGKGREDTEAFF. The DNA for the CDR3 is TGCAGGGGAAAGGGCAGGGAGGACACTGAAGCTTTCTTT.

The rearrangement links TRBV7-3 to TRBJ2-4, with a tentative D call TRBD1 (6 bases). The V end lost 2 bases, the J end lost 6 bases, and 14 bases lay between the germline ends. The CDR3 contains 15 residues. In germline, CDR1 is SGHTA, CDR2 FQGTGA. CDR3 sequence: CASSLGGILSNIQYF. The CDR3 DNA is TGTGCCAGCAGCTTAGGGGGCATCCTCTCAAACATTCAGTACTTC. The full variable domain, completed using reference TRBV7-3 and TRBJ2-4, is GAGVSQTPSNKVTEKGKYVELRCDPISGHTALYWYRQSLGQGPEFLIYFQGTGAADDSGLPNDRFFAVRPEGSVSTLKIQRTERGDSAVYLCASSLGGILSNIQYFGAGTRLSVL.

This clonotype was counted a few times. V and J are TRBV11-2 and TRBJ1-2, with unresolved D. Germline V gene lookup returns CDR1 SGHAT and CDR2 FQNNGV. There are 15 residues in the CDR3. Between the trimmed V and J ends, which lost 0 bases and 3 bases, there was a span of 11 bases. CDR3 DNA sequence: TGTGCCAGCAGCTTAGACGTAGGACGGCACTATGGCTACACCTTC. It encodes CASSLDVGRHYGYTF.

This clonotype has at least ten counts. The V call is TRBV27, the J call TRBJ2-1, with 8 bases matching TRBD1. The CDR3 contains 13 residues. With V trimmed by 7 bases and J by 7 bases, 6 bases remained unmatched. Per germline, CDR1 MNHEY and CDR2 SMNVEV (reference sequence). CDR3 sequence reads: CASIDRGGNEQFF. The CDR3 coding sequence is TGTGCCAGCATTGACAGGGGTGGGAATGAGCAGTTCTTC.

Regarding this clonotype: One end of the junction does not line up with germline, which may come from a read error. The chain joins TRBV3-1 to TRBJ2-7, with 7 nucleotides matching TRBD2. The CDR3 totals 16 residues. Germline CDR1 LGHDT, CDR2 YNNKEL (reference sequence). The CDR3 sequence: CASSQAARGSSYELYF. CDR3 DNA: TGTGCCAGCAGCCAAGCGGCGCGGGGGAGCTCCTACGAGCTGTACTTC.

Only a few counts were recorded for this clonotype. The V call is TRBV7-2, the J call TRBJ1-6; TRBD1 matches at 9 bases. Germline-derived CDR1 and CDR2 are SGHTA and FQGNSA. The CDR3 covers 16 residues. V shed 5 bases, J shed 1 base, and the junction held 3 bases outside the gene matches. This chain's CDR3 is CASSRQGVSYNSPLHF. The CDR3 nucleotides read TGTGCCAGCAGCCGACAGGGGGTTTCCTATAATTCACCCCTCCACTTT.

This clonotype showed up many times. The chain uses TRBV6-2 or TRBV6-3 and TRBJ1-5, with D unclear. Per the germline V gene, CDR1 is MNHEY and CDR2 is SVGEGT. V shed 6 bases and J shed 0 bases, with 6 bases lying between them. CDR3 length: 13 residues. The CDR3 region has the DNA TGTGCCAGCAGGGTGGATAGCAATCAGCCCCAGCATTTT. This translates into CASRVDSNQPQHF.